This paragraph covers one T cell receptor (beta chain) sequence. Trimming removed 0 bases at V and 7 bases at J, with 13 bases between. CDR3 length: 15 amino acids. The V gene's germline CDR1 is MDHEN and CDR2 SYDVKM. The sample comes from a study of immune evolution from preneoplasia to lung adenocarcinoma. TCRdb's copy holds only in-frame clones and misses some; the assay was immunoSEQ multiplex PCR. The data contain over 3,500 clones, about 79% of them singletons. This chain uses TRBV28 with TRBJ1-5; D possibly corresponds to TRBD1 (5 bases). This TCR came from an older person with lung adenocarcinoma. Sequencing was carried out using FFPE minimally invasive lung adenocarcinoma tissue. Here the CDR3 reads CASSLWGGGTQPQHF. The CDR3 DNA follows: TGTGCCAGCAGTTTATGGGGCGGGGGGACCCAGCCCCAGCATTTT.